This T cell receptor (beta chain) was recovered during a study of OX40 agonist ivuxolimab in advanced cancers. Study-wide points: Antigen specificity remained undetermined for the expanded peripheral T cells. Circulating CD4+ and CD8+ T cells showed clonal expansion by week 6 at 0.1 to 3.0 mg/kg. Partly responding patients at 0.1-3.0 mg/kg showed some of the smallest clonal expansion.

Data came from immunoSEQ multiplex PCR; TCRdb stores just in-frame clones and leaves some out. The sample lists approximately 77,000 clones, about 90% seen once, with around 1.5% in the top ten. This CDR3 has 16 amino acids. Germline V gene lookup returns CDR1 SGHRS and CDR2 YFSETQ. V lost 4 bases and J 5 bases, leaving 21 bases between the germline ends. With respect to this clone: Its matching antigen is unknown.

The sequencing here drew on CD4+ or CD8+ T cells sorted from blood, taken in a trial of the OX40 agonist ivuxolimab. This receptor was identified in an adult with an advanced solid tumor such as melanoma, head and neck, liver or kidney cancer. The V call is TRBV5-1, the J call TRBJ1-2, with D perhaps matching TRBD1 (6 bases). CDR3 in DNA: TGCGCCAGCAGCCGAGAGCCTGTGGGGGGCGCGTATGGCTACACCTTC. It translates to CASSREPVGGAYGYTF.